The present TCR beta chain was sequenced within a study of T cells in Graves' hyperthyroidism and ophthalmopathy. Researchers amplified the TCR beta CDR3 regions from RNA transcripts. A first-round RT-PCR of the TCR CDR3 used the HTBI primer set. TCRdb reanalysed the multiplex PCR reads using MiXCR and keeps one entry per CDR3 protein. The data hold around 350,000 distinct CDR3 sequences, with around 13% observed a single time. The CDR3 covers 18 residues. Losses at the gene ends were 3 bases for V and 5 bases for J; bases not matched to a gene: 14. Germline V gives CDR1 SGHRS, CDR2 YFSETQ. This clonotype was sampled from a woman in her twenties or thirties with Graves' ophthalmopathy. The sample was blood. The V gene is TRBV5-1, the J gene TRBJ2-5; 12 nucleotides match TRBD2. The CDR3 loop reads CASSSRLAGVRSLETQYF. The CDR3 coding sequence is TGCGCCAGCAGCTCCCGACTAGCGGGGGTTCGGTCCCTGGAGACCCAGTACTTC.